This TCR beta chain was recovered during a study of blood T cell repertoires in COVID-19. Study information: Both acute and convalescent COVID-19 samples were obtained from the United States, Italy and Spain. In each case, the material was cDNA or gDNA derived from T cells, B-cell-depleted T cells, or PBMCs.

As processed by the authors: Reference gene primer amplification yielded estimated nucleated cell counts. Sequencing was performed with immunoSEQ multiplex PCR; in TCRdb, only in-frame clones are kept and a portion is missing. V, J and clone size derive from that table, while D and trimming were established from the DNA sequence. The table lists around 180,000 clones, roughly 75% of them singletons. With 2 bases clipped from V and 4 bases from J, the junction kept 7 bases outside the gene matches. The germline V gene has CDR1 SGHRS and CDR2 YFSETQ. The CDR3 contains 16 residues. The sample was peripheral blood. The chain links TRBV5-1 to TRBJ2-7; TRBD1 agrees at 12 bases. The receptor's source is a man aged 65-85 years with active or convalescent COVID-19. DNA for the CDR3: TGCGCCAGCAGCTTCTCCGGGACAGGGGGCGTATACGAGCAGTACTTC. It is translated as CASSFSGTGGVYEQYF.